One sample yielded the 14 T cell receptor beta chains listed below, sequenced in a study of shared clonotypes between healthy human individuals. Naive CD8 cells comprised CD45RO-negative, CCR7-positively selected cells, excluding terminally differentiated effector memory CD45RA+ cells. The method was immunoSEQ multiplex PCR; TCRdb's version includes in-frame clones alone and lacks a portion of them. This table has some 2 million clones, about 95% appearing once. Input material: naive CD8+ T cells sorted from blood. These receptors all stem from a man aged 18 to 35 in good health.

The chain is built from TRBV6-5 and TRBJ1-4; D remains ambiguous. The CDR3 consists of 13 residues. The V end lost 6 bases, the J end lost 8 bases, and 13 bases lay between the germline ends. Germline CDR1 and CDR2: MNHEY and SVGAGI. The CDR3: CASRGYDAEKLFF. CDR3 nucleotide sequence: TGTGCCAGCAGGGGATATGATGCCGAAAAACTGTTTTTT.

The genes are TRBV6-5 and TRBJ2-5; possibly TRBD1 for D (6 bases). The CDR3 spans 16 residues. Germline assignment: CDR1 MNHEY and CDR2 SVGAGI. The V end was cut by 2 bases, the J end by 4 bases, with 17 bases between. As DNA, the CDR3 is TGTGCCAGCAGTTACCTTTCGGTACAGGGACCAGAGACCCAGTACTTC. Its translation: CASSYLSVQGPETQYF.

The V and J genes are TRBV18 and TRBJ1-2; D is uncertain. Germline CDR1 reads KGHSH; CDR2 reads LQKENI. Trimming left V 6 bases short and J 4 bases short, with 21 bases between. The CDR3 is 16 residues long. As DNA, the CDR3 is TGTGCCAGCTCCCACGAGAGAGTATCCTCCGCCTATGGCTACACCTTC. This sequence encodes CASSHERVSSAYGYTF.

The chain has TRBV15 and TRBJ2-3; TRBD1 might be the D (5 bases). The CDR3 totals 13 residues. Germline CDR1 is LNHNV and CDR2 is YYDKDF (reference sequence). With 6 bases removed from V and 2 bases from J, the gap between germline ends came to 9 bases. As DNA, the CDR3 is TGTGCCACCAGGACAGAAAACACAGATACGCAGTATTTT. Its protein product is CATRTENTDTQYF. The whole variable domain, filled in from reference TRBV15 and TRBJ2-3, reads DAMVIQNPRYQVTQFGKPVTLSCSQTLNHNVMYWYQQKSSQAPKLLFHYYDKDFNNEADTPDNFQSRRPNTSFCFLDIRSPGLGDTAMYLCATRTENTDTQYFGPGTRLTVL.

As regards this clone: Other nucleotide sequences in the sample specify the same CDR3. V is TRBV4-1 and J is TRBJ2-7, with D unclear. The germline CDR1 and CDR2 sequences are MGHRA and YSYEKL. CDR3 length: 11 residues. V lost 1 base and J 7 bases, leaving 5 bases between the germline ends. The CDR3 sequence: CASSQGREQYF. The DNA for the CDR3 is TGCGCCAGCAGCCAAGGGCGGGAGCAGTACTTC.

The chain joins TRBV7-9 to TRBJ1-1, with D possibly TRBD1 on 5 matching bases. Germline CDR1 is SEHNR and CDR2 is FQNEAQ (reference sequence). The CDR3 loop spans 17 amino acids. V was clipped by 5 bases and J by 1 base, with 20 bases between them. DNA of the CDR3: TGTGCCAGCAGCCCAGCCCTCCGGATGGGGGGGAACACTGAAGCTTTCTTT. This sequence encodes CASSPALRMGGNTEAFF. Using reference TRBV7-9 and TRBJ1-1 for the parts outside the CDR3, the full variable domain is DTGVSQNPRHKITKRGQNVTFRCDPISEHNRLYWYRQTLGQGPEFLTYFQNEAQLEKSRLLSDRFSAERPKGSFSTLEIQRTEQGDSAMYLCASSPALRMGGNTEAFFGQGTRLTVV.

The gene calls are TRBV5-1 and TRBJ2-7; D may be TRBD2 (7 bases). CDR3 length equals 16 residues. CDR1 SGHRS and CDR2 YFSETQ come from the germline V gene. Trimming stripped 4 bases from V and 0 bases from J, with 17 bases between. This CDR3 is CASSPQVGGASYEQYF. The CDR3, as DNA: TGCGCCAGCAGCCCTCAAGTAGGGGGGGCCTCCTACGAGCAGTACTTC. Full variable domain (missing parts from reference TRBV5-1 and TRBJ2-7): KAGVTQTPRYLIKTRGQQVTLSCSPISGHRSVSWYQQTPGQGLQFLFEYFSETQRNKGNFPGRFSGRQFSNSRSEMNVSTLELGDSALYLCASSPQVGGASYEQYFGPGTRLTVT.

V is TRBV11-2 and J is TRBJ1-4, with D possibly matching TRBD1 (6 bases). CDR1 and CDR2 from the germline V gene are SGHAT and FQNNGV. This CDR3 has 14 residues. V lost 5 bases and J 8 bases, leaving 15 bases between the germline ends. CDR3 sequence: CASSAAAGVEKLFF. The CDR3 DNA is TGTGCCAGCAGCGCTGCGGCAGGGGTCGAAAAACTGTTTTTT.

The V call is TRBV2, the J call TRBJ2-1, with 13 bases identical to TRBD2. From germline, CDR1 is SNHLY and CDR2 FYNNEI. V lost 10 bases, J lost 3 bases, and 6 bases stayed unmatched. CDR3 length: 15 amino acids. In DNA, the CDR3 is TGTGCCACCCGAGGGACTAGCGGGGTCTACAATGAGCAGTTCTTC. Protein: CATRGTSGVYNEQFF.

The chain couples TRBV7-9 to TRBJ2-7; weak D call: TRBD1 (6 bases). This CDR3 contains 14 residues. With 5 bases removed from V and 1 base from J, the gap between germline ends came to 12 bases. The germline CDR1 and CDR2 sequences are SEHNR and FQNEAQ (reference sequence). The CDR3: CASSPDRLSYEQYF. CDR3 DNA sequence: TGTGCCAGCAGCCCCGACAGGTTGTCCTACGAGCAGTACTTC.

The rearrangement uses TRBV30 and TRBJ1-4; tentatively, D is TRBD1 (5 bases). The germline CDR1 and CDR2 sequences are GTSNPN and SVGIG (reference sequence). V lost 5 bases, J lost 3 bases, and 10 bases lay in between. This CDR3 comprises 13 residues. The CDR3 DNA follows: TGTGCCTGGGCCCAGACAGCTAATGAAAAACTGTTTTTT. It is translated as CAWAQTANEKLFF.

This rearrangement joins TRBV5-4 to TRBJ2-1; D not certain. The V end was cut by 1 base, the J end by 2 bases, with 4 bases between. Germline V gene data show CDR1 as SGHNT and CDR2 as YYREEE (reference sequence). The CDR3 spans 13 residues. The CDR3 region is CASSLSPYNEQFF. CDR3 DNA: TGTGCCAGCAGCTTGAGTCCCTACAATGAGCAGTTCTTC.

Notes on this clone: Germline and junction disagree at one end, which may indicate a read error. V and J are TRBV2 and TRBJ1-1; 8 bases fit TRBD1. CDR3 length: 14 amino acids. CDR1 is SNHLY and CDR2 is FYNNEI in the germline V gene. CDR3 in amino acids: CASSEGQGWTEAFF. CDR3 sequence (DNA): TGTGCCAGCAGCGAAGGACAGGGCTGGACTGAAGCTTTCTTT.

The CDR3 region has the DNA TGTGCCAGCAGCTTAAACCTGGCAGAGGACAATGAGCAGTTCTTC. It translates to CASSLNLAEDNEQFF. This chain uses TRBV13 with TRBJ2-1; D ambiguous. CDR1 is PRHDT and CDR2 is FYEKMQ in the germline V gene (reference sequence). The CDR3 has 15 residues. V dropped 2 bases and J dropped 5 bases, with 13 bases sitting between them.